The rows below give T cell receptor beta chains drawn from one sample of a study of T cells in Graves' hyperthyroidism and ophthalmopathy. TCRdb recomputed calls from the multiplex PCR reads with MiXCR, one row per CDR3 protein. The profile shows roughly 180,000 distinct CDR3 sequences, more than 15% of them singletons. Sequenced: blood. Receptors originate from a woman between 50 and 59 years old with Graves' hyperthyroidism. Each CDR3 is given without its conserved first and last residue.

cdr3_aa: ASSLGRGEAF; v_call: TRBV7-9; cdr3_length: 10
cdr3_aa: ASSEALRGAGETQY; v_call: TRBV2; cdr3_length: 14
cdr3_aa: ASSPDNSAYEQY; v_call: TRBV5-1; cdr3_length: 12
cdr3_aa: ASSLPRQDSSYEQY; v_call: TRBV7-8; cdr3_length: 14
cdr3_aa: ASSPTLAGNTEAF; v_call: TRBV7-2; cdr3_length: 13
cdr3_aa: ASSPGQGYNQPQH; v_call: TRBV5-1; cdr3_length: 13
cdr3_aa: ASSTKSGTGVAQPQH; v_call: TRBV27; cdr3_length: 15
cdr3_aa: ASSPATGNTEAF; v_call: TRBV18; cdr3_length: 12
cdr3_aa: ASSYSGAGGYVSPLH; v_call: TRBV6-5; cdr3_length: 15
cdr3_aa: ASQGLTGELF; v_call: TRBV19; cdr3_length: 10
cdr3_aa: ASSREVGGTEAF; v_call: TRBV18; cdr3_length: 12
cdr3_aa: ASSLGGQGQETQY; v_call: TRBV11-3; cdr3_length: 13
cdr3_aa: ASTLQGNTEAF; v_call: TRBV5-1; cdr3_length: 11
cdr3_aa: ASSPGGVWTEAF; v_call: TRBV28; cdr3_length: 12
cdr3_aa: ASSLGSATSTDTQY; v_call: TRBV5-1; cdr3_length: 14
cdr3_aa: ASSLPGTGGKSKY; v_call: TRBV7-2; cdr3_length: 13
cdr3_aa: ASRRLRGQNTEAF; v_call: TRBV2; cdr3_length: 13
cdr3_aa: ASSQVSSGNTIY; v_call: TRBV14; cdr3_length: 12
cdr3_aa: ASSLDSGENTEAF; v_call: TRBV11-2; cdr3_length: 13
cdr3_aa: ASSQAGGADTQY; v_call: TRBV7-2; cdr3_length: 12
cdr3_aa: ASSFHRGRGTEAF; v_call: TRBV11-1; cdr3_length: 13
cdr3_aa: ASSQDEYNEQF; v_call: TRBV14; cdr3_length: 11
cdr3_aa: ASSLIDRGGTEAF; v_call: TRBV5-5; cdr3_length: 13
cdr3_aa: ASSLSYVPNEQF; v_call: TRBV7-9; cdr3_length: 12
cdr3_aa: ASSTPGQGFANTEAF; v_call: TRBV19; cdr3_length: 15
cdr3_aa: ASSPRGAQAF; v_call: TRBV4-1; cdr3_length: 10
cdr3_aa: ASSVEGGPSPNEQY; v_call: TRBV12-3/TRBV12-4; cdr3_length: 14
cdr3_aa: SVTTTRAPEQY; v_call: TRBV29-1; cdr3_length: 11
cdr3_aa: ASRSARNRNTEAF; v_call: TRBV7-2; cdr3_length: 13
cdr3_aa: ASSPRALGGVAGGITYEQY; v_call: TRBV28; cdr3_length: 19
cdr3_aa: ASSPLQGALGYT; v_call: TRBV6-2/TRBV6-3; cdr3_length: 12
cdr3_aa: ASSQDSWGGASLRDTQY; v_call: TRBV4-1; cdr3_length: 17
cdr3_aa: ASSVGVGGGYT; v_call: TRBV9; cdr3_length: 11
cdr3_aa: ASRDLDRGDEKLF; v_call: TRBV12-3/TRBV12-4; cdr3_length: 13
cdr3_aa: ASSGRQGLRIAF; v_call: TRBV27; cdr3_length: 12
cdr3_aa: ASSLFAGVGNTIY; v_call: TRBV12-3/TRBV12-4; cdr3_length: 13
cdr3_aa: ASRRTGDYGEKLF; v_call: TRBV5-1; cdr3_length: 13